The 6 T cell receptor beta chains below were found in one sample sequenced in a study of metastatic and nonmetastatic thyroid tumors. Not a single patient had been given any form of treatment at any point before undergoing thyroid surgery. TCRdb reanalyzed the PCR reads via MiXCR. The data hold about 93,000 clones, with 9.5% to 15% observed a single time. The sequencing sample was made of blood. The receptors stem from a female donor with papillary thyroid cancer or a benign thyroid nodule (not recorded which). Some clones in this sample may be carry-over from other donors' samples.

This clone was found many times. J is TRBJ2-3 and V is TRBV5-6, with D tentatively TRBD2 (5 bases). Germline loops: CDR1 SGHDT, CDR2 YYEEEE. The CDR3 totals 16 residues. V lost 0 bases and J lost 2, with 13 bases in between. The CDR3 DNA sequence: TGTGCCAGCAGCTTGGATCTAGCCACATCCACAGATACGCAGTATTTT. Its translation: CASSLDLATSTDTQYF.

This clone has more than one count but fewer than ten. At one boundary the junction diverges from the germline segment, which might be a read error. CDR3 sequence: CASRTSGAVGGQTQHF. The CDR3, as DNA: TGTGCCAGCAGAACATCCGGGGCGGTAGGAGGTCAGACCCAGCATTTT. The chain combines TRBV27 with TRBJ1-5, with D maybe TRBD1 (5 bases). The germline CDR1 and CDR2 sequences are MNHEY and SMNVEV (reference sequence). The CDR3 runs to 16 residues.

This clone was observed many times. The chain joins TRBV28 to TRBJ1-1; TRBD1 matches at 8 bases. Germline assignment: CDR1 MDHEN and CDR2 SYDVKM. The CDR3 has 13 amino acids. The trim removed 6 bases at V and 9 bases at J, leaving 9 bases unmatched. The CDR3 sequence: CASRLVGQGKAFF. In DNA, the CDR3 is TGTGCCAGCAGGCTGGTCGGACAGGGTAAAGCTTTCTTT.

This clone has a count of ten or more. This chain's CDR3 is CASSESGGTAPYEQYF. Here the CDR3 DNA reads TGCGCCAGCAGTGAGTCGGGCGGGACAGCCCCCTACGAGCAGTACTTC. The chain combines TRBV10-1 with TRBJ2-7; D perhaps matches TRBD1 (7 bases). V lost 0 bases and J lost 2, with 14 bases in between. The CDR3 spans 16 residues. CDR1 is WNHNN, CDR2 SYGVQD, per germline (reference sequence).

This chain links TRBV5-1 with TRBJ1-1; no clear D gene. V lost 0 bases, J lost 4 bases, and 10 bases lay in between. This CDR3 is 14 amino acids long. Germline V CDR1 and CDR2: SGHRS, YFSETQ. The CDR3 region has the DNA TGCGCCAGCAGCTTGGGAGCCAGGTCCACTGAAGCTTTCTTT. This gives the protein CASSLGARSTEAFF.

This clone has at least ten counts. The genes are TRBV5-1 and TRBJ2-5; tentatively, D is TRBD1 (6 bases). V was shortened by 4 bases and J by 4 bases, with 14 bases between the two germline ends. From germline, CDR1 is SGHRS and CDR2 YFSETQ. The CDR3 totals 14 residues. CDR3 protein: CASSKLTGRETQYF. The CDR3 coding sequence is TGCGCCAGCAGCAAGCTAACAGGGAGAGAGACCCAGTACTTC.